What follows are 17 T cell receptor beta chains derived from one specimen sequenced in a study of cytomegalovirus exposure and HLA in healthy donors. The PCR had 60 Vbeta and 13 Jbeta primers. The assay was immunoSEQ multiplex PCR, and TCRdb's table has in-frame clones only and misses some. The table lists 100,000 to 150,000 clones. The sequencing input was PBMCs. The origin of the receptors is a man between 18 and 29 years old in good health and CMV-seronegative.

The chain joins TRBV28 to TRBJ2-7; 10 bases map to TRBD1. CDR3 length: 16 residues. Per germline, CDR1 MDHEN and CDR2 SYDVKM. After removal of 5 bases from V and 6 bases from J, the junction contained 13 bases not matched to a gene. CDR3 loop: CASSQIERQGAGEQYF. For the CDR3, the DNA is TGTGCCAGCAGTCAAATAGAGAGACAGGGGGCAGGCGAGCAGTACTTC. Filled out from reference TRBV28 and TRBJ2-7, the complete variable domain reads DVKVTQSSRYLVKRTGEKVFLECVQDMDHENMFWYRQDPGLGLRLIYFSYDVKMKEKGDIPEGYSVSREKKERFSLILESASTNQTSMYLCASSQIERQGAGEQYFGPGTRLTVT.

This chain connects TRBV18 to TRBJ1-1; 8 bases match TRBD1. With V trimmed by 6 bases and J by 3 bases, 6 bases remained unmatched. The CDR3 is 14 amino acids. The germline V gene has CDR1 KGHSH and CDR2 LQKENI. The CDR3 is CASSPTTGDTEAFF. In nucleotides, the CDR3 is TGTGCCAGCTCTCCGACGACAGGGGACACTGAAGCTTTCTTT.

CDR3 sequence reads: CASSEWAGAAYGYTF. The DNA of the CDR3 is TGTGCCAGCAGTGAATGGGCTGGGGCGGCCTATGGCTACACCTTC. V and J are TRBV6-1 and TRBJ1-2; D perhaps matches TRBD1 (5 bases). Trimming cost V 2 bases and J 4 bases, with 14 bases left between them. This CDR3 comprises 15 residues. Looked up from germline, CDR1 is MNHNS and CDR2 is SASEGT.

The rearrangement links TRBV19 to TRBJ2-3; TRBD2 agrees at 9 bases. CDR1 LNHDA and CDR2 SQIVND come from the germline V gene (reference sequence). CDR3 length: 15 residues. V shed 2 bases, J shed 5 bases, and the junction held 5 bases outside the gene matches. Here the CDR3 reads CASSIISGGLDTQYF. CDR3 DNA sequence: TGTGCCAGTAGTATAATTAGCGGGGGCCTAGATACGCAGTATTTT.

J is TRBJ1-4 and V is TRBV7-9; D is uncertain. This CDR3 spans 15 amino acids. The ends were cut back, 0 bases at V and 1 base at J, with 6 bases in the middle. Germline-derived CDR1 and CDR2 are SEHNR and FQNEAQ (reference sequence). This CDR3 reads CASSLAYRTNEKLFF. As DNA, the CDR3 is TGTGCCAGCAGCTTAGCCTACAGAACTAATGAAAAACTGTTTTTT.

This chain uses TRBV28 with TRBJ2-1, with 12 bases lining up with TRBD2. CDR3 size: 14 residues. The V and J ends lost 7 bases and 2 bases, in that order; junction bases with no gene match: 0. Germline V gene lookup returns CDR1 MDHEN and CDR2 SYDVKM. CDR3 protein: CASTSGGAYNEQFF. The CDR3 DNA follows: TGTGCCAGCACTAGCGGGGGGGCCTACAATGAGCAGTTCTTC.

This chain links TRBV6-1 with TRBJ1-1, with TRBD1 identical over 7 bases. This CDR3 is 11 amino acids long. Germline values: CDR1 MNHNS, CDR2 SASEGT. The V and J ends lost 6 bases and 6 bases, in that order; junction bases with no gene match: 1. The CDR3 region is CASRGQSEAFF. Here the CDR3 DNA reads TGTGCCAGCAGGGGACAGTCTGAAGCTTTCTTT.

This chain joins TRBV2 and TRBJ1-6, with D possibly TRBD1 on 6 matching bases. The CDR3 totals 14 residues. CDR1 and CDR2 (germline): SNHLY, FYNNEI. The ends were cut back, 7 bases at V and 7 bases at J, with 14 bases in the middle. CDR3 protein: CASTRPGANSPLHF. The CDR3 DNA sequence: TGTGCCAGCACCCGGCCAGGGGCCAATTCACCCCTCCACTTT.

J is TRBJ1-2 and V is TRBV7-3; D gene ambiguous. The CDR3 consists of 15 residues. CDR1 is SGHTA and CDR2 is FQGTGA in the germline V gene. Trimming cost V 5 bases and J 5 bases, with 18 bases left between them. The CDR3 is CASSPDARREYGYTF. The CDR3 nucleotides read TGTGCCAGCAGCCCAGACGCCCGGAGGGAATATGGCTACACCTTC.

V is TRBV29-1 and J is TRBJ2-3; a possible D gene is TRBD2 (6 bases). The germline V gene has CDR1 SQVTM and CDR2 ANQGSEA. Trimming removed 0 bases from V and 12 bases from J, with 10 bases in between. The CDR3 sequence is 11 residues long. The CDR3 spells CSVEERDAQYF. CDR3 DNA: TGCAGCGTTGAAGAGCGGGATGCTCAGTATTTT.

CDR3 protein: CAWRLDYQQKAFF. CDR3 coding DNA: TGTGCCTGGAGATTGGACTATCAGCAGAAAGCTTTCTTT. V usage is TRBV30 and J usage is TRBJ1-1, with no clear D. CDR1 GTSNPN and CDR2 SVGIG come from the germline V gene (reference sequence). CDR3 length equals 13 residues. Trimming shortened V by 3 bases and J by 9 bases, and 17 bases separated the two germline ends.

The chain employs TRBV4-2 and TRBJ2-1; TRBD2 agrees at 12 bases. The CDR3 spans 16 residues. With 1 base clipped from V and 4 bases from J, the junction kept 2 bases outside the gene matches. CDR1 LGHNA and CDR2 YNFKEQ come from the germline V gene. This CDR3 reads CASSQGGLAGYNEQFF. CDR3 nucleotides: TGTGCCAGCAGCCAAGGGGGACTAGCGGGTTACAATGAGCAGTTCTTC.

The chain is built from TRBV5-6 and TRBJ2-1; 9 nucleotides align to TRBD2. Germline V CDR1 and CDR2: SGHDT, YYEEEE. With 4 bases clipped from V and 3 bases from J, the junction kept 5 bases outside the gene matches. CDR3 length: 15 amino acids. DNA for the CDR3: TGTGCCAGCAGCCAGACTAGCGGATACTACAATGAGCAGTTCTTC. This encodes CASSQTSGYYNEQFF.

This chain links TRBV5-4 with TRBJ2-2, with 11 bases matching TRBD2. This CDR3 contains 16 residues. Germline trimming cut 6 bases from V and 6 bases from J; bases unmatched to any gene: 10. Germline assignment: CDR1 SGHNT and CDR2 YYREEE (reference sequence). This CDR3 reads CASTKTSGVPAGELFF. The CDR3, as DNA: TGTGCCAGCACTAAGACTAGCGGGGTCCCCGCCGGGGAGCTGTTTTTT.

The chain combines TRBV29-1 with TRBJ2-5, with D perhaps matching TRBD2 (6 bases). This CDR3 has 12 amino acids. In germline, CDR1 is SQVTM, CDR2 ANQGSEA. Trimming shortened V by 7 bases and J by 11 bases, and 20 bases separated the two germline ends. The CDR3, as DNA: TGCAGCGCCAGGGACCAAACCCGGGAGCAGTACTTC. Protein sequence: CSARDQTREQYF.

CDR3 coding DNA: TGTGCCAGCAGTTTCCGGGACAGGGACTCACCCCTCCACTTT. Translated, it gives CASSFRDRDSPLHF. The chain joins TRBV6-6 to TRBJ1-6; 9 bases map to TRBD1. CDR1 and CDR2 (germline): MNHNY, SVGAGI (reference sequence). This CDR3 contains 14 residues. After removal of 4 bases from V and 10 bases from J, the junction contained 5 bases not matched to a gene.

The chain is built from TRBV4-3 and TRBJ2-5; 8 nucleotides match TRBD2. CDR3 length: 17 amino acids. The J segment lost 1 base and the V segment lost 5 bases, leaving 12 bases of the junction unmatched. From germline, CDR1 is LGHNA and CDR2 YSLEER. The CDR3 loop reads CASSLTGLAGGQETQYF. The DNA of the CDR3 is TGCGCCAGCAGCTTAACAGGCCTAGCGGGTGGCCAAGAGACCCAGTACTTC.